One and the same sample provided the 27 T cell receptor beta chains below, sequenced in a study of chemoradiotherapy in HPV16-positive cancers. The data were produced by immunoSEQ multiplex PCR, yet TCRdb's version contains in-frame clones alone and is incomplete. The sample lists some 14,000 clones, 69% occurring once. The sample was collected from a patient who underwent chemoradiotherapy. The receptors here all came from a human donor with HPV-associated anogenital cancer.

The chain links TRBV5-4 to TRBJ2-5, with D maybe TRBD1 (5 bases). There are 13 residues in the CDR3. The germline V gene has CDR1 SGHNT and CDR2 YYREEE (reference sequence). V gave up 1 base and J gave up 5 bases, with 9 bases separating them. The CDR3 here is CASSLRGGETQYF. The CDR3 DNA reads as TGTGCCAGCAGCTTGAGGGGTGGGGAGACCCAGTACTTC.

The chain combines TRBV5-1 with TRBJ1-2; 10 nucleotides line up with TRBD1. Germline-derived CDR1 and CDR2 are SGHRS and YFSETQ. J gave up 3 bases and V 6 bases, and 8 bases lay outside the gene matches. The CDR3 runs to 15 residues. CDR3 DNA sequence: TGCGCCAGCACCAGAGCCGGGACAGGGGACTATGGCTACACCTTC. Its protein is CASTRAGTGDYGYTF.

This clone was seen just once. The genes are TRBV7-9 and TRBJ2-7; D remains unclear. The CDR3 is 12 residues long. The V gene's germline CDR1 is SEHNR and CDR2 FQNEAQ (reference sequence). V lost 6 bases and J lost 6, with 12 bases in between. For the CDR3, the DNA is TGTGCCAGCAGTCGTGATTACGGCGAGCAGTACTTC. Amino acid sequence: CASSRDYGEQYF.

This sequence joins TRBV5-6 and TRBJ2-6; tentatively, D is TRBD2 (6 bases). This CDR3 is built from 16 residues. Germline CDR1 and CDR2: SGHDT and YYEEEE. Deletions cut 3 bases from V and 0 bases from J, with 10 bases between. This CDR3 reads CASSSGGYSGANVLTF. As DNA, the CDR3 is TGTGCCAGCAGCTCCGGGGGTTACTCTGGGGCCAACGTCCTGACTTTC.

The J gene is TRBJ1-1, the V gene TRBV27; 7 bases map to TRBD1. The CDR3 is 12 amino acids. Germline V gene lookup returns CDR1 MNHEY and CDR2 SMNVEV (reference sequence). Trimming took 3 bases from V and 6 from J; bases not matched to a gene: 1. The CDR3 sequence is CASSFTGAEAFF. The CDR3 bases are TGTGCCAGCAGTTTTACAGGGGCTGAAGCTTTCTTT.

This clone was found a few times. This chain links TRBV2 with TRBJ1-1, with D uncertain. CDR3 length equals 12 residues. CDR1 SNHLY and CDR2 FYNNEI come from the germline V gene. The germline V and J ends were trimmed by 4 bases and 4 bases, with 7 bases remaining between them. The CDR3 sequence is CASSAESTEAFF. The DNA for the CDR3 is TGTGCCAGCAGTGCTGAATCCACTGAAGCTTTCTTT.

The CDR3 DNA reads TGTGCCAGCAGCTTGGTACAGGGGAACACTGAAGCTTTCTTT. This encodes CASSLVQGNTEAFF. This sequence joins TRBV5-4 and TRBJ1-1; possible D gene TRBD1, 6 bases. The CDR3 is 14 residues long. Germline CDR1 SGHNT, CDR2 YYREEE (reference sequence). V was pared by 0 bases and J by 1 base, with 7 bases between.

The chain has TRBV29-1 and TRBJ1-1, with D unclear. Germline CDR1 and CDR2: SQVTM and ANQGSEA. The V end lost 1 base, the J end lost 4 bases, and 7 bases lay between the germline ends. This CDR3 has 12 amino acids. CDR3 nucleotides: TGCAGCGTTGAAGGTCAGTTCACTGAAGCTTTCTTT. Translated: CSVEGQFTEAFF.

This CDR3 is CASSISGGIQYF. DNA of the CDR3: TGTGCCAGTAGTATTAGTGGAGGCATTCAGTACTTC. J is TRBJ2-4 and V is TRBV19; tentative D call: TRBD2 (5 bases). V was cut by 3 bases and J by 9 bases, with 9 bases left in between. Looked up from germline, CDR1 is LNHDA and CDR2 is SQIVND (reference sequence). There are 12 residues in the CDR3.

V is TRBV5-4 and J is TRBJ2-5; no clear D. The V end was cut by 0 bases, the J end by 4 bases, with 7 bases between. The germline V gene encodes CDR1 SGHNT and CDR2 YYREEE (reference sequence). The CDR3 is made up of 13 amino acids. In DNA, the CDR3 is TGTGCCAGCAGCTTGGGCAAACTAGAGACCCAGTACTTC. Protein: CASSLGKLETQYF.

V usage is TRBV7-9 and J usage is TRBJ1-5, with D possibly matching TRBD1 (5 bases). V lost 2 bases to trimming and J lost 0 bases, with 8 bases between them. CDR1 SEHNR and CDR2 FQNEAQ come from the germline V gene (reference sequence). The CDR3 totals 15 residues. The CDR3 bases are TGTGCCAGCAGCTTACAAGGGGATAGCAATCAGCCCCAGCATTTT. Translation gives CASSLQGDSNQPQHF.

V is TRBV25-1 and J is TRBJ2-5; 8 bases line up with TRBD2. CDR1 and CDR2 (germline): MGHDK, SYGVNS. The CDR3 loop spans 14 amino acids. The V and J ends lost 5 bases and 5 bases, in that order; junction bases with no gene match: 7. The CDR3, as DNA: TGTGCCAGCAGTACGGCAGGCGGGAGGGAGACCCAGTACTTC. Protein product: CASSTAGGRETQYF.

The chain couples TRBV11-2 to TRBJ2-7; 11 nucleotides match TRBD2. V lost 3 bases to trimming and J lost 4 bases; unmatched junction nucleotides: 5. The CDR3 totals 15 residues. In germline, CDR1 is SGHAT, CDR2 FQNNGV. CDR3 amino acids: CASSFLTSGEYEQYF. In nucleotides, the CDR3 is TGTGCCAGCAGCTTTTTGACTAGCGGGGAGTACGAGCAGTACTTC.

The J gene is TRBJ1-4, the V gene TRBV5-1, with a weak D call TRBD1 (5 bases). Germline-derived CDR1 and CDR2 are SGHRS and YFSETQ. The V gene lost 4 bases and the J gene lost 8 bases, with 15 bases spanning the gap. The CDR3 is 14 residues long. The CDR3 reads CASSHGTGDEKLFF. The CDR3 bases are TGCGCCAGCAGCCACGGGACTGGGGACGAAAAACTGTTTTTT.

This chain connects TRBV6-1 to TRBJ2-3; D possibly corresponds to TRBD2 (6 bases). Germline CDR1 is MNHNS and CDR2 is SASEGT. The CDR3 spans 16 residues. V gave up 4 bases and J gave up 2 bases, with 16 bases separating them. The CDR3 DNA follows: TGTGCCAGCAGTGCCTTCACCGGGGGATCCACAGATACGCAGTATTTT. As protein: CASSAFTGGSTDTQYF.

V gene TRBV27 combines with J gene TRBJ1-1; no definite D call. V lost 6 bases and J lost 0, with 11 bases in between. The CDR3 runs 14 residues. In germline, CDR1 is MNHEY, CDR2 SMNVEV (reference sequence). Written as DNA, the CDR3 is TGTGCCAGCAGCCAGACCACCCTGAACACTGAAGCTTTCTTT. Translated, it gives CASSQTTLNTEAFF.

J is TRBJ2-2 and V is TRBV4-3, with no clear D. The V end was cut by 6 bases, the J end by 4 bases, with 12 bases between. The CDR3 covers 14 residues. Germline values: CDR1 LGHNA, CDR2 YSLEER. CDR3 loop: CASRISVGTGELFF. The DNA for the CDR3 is TGCGCCAGCAGAATCAGCGTTGGCACCGGGGAGCTGTTTTTT.

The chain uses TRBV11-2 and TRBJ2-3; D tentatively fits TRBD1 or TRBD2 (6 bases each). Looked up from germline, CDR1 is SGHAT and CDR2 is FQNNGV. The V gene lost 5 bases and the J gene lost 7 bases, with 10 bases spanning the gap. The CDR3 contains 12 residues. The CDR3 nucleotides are TGTGCCAGCAGCCCGGGGGCTAATACGCAGTATTTT. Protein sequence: CASSPGANTQYF.

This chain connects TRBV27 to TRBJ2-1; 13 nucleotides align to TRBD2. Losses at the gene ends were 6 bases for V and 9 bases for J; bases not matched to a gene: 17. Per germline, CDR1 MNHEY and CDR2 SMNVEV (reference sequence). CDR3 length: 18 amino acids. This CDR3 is CASSLLDTSGGGFGEQFF. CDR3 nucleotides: TGTGCCAGCAGCCTCCTGGACACTAGCGGGGGGGGTTTCGGTGAGCAGTTCTTC.

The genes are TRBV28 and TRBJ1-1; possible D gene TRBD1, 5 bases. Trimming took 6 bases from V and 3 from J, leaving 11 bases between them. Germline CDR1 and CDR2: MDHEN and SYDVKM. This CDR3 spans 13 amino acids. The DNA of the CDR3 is TGTGCCAGCAGCTACCCGGGGGACACTGAAGCTTTCTTT. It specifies CASSYPGDTEAFF.

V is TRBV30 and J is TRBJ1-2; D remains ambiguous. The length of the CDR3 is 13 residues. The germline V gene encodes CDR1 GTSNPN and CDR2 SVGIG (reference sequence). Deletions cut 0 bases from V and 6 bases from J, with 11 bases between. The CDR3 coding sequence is TGTGCCTGGAGTGTTTTAGGGTTCAATGGCTACACCTTC. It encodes CAWSVLGFNGYTF.

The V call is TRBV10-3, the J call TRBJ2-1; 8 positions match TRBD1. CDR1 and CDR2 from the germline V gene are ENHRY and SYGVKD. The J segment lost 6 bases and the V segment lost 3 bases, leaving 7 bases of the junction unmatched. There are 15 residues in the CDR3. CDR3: CAISDPMDRANEQFF. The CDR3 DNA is TGTGCCATCAGTGATCCGATGGACAGGGCCAATGAGCAGTTCTTC.

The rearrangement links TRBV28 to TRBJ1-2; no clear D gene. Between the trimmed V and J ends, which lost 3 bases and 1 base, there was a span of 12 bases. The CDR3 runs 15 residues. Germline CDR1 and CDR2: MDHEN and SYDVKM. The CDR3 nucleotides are TGTGCCAGCAGTTTCCCCACGGCTTTTAACTATGGCTACACCTTC. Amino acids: CASSFPTAFNYGYTF.

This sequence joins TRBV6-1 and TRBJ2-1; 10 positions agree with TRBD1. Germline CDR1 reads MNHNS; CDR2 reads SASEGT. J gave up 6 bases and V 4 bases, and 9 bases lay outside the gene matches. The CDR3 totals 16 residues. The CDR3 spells CASSGLPGQGSNEQFF. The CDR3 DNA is TGTGCCAGCAGTGGTCTCCCGGGACAGGGGTCCAATGAGCAGTTCTTC.

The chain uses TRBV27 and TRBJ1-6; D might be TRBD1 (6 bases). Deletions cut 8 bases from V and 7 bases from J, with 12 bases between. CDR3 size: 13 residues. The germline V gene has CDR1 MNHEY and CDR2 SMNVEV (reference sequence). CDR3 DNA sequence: TGTGCCAGCGGCCCTAGGGGGAATTCACCCCTCCACTTT. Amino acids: CASGPRGNSPLHF.

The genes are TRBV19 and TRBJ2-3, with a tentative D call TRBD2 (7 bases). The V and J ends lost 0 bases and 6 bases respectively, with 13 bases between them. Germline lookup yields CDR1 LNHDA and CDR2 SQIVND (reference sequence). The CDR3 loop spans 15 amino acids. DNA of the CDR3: TGTGCCAGTAGTATAGAGAGGGGGGGCAAGGATACGCAGTATTTT. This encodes CASSIERGGKDTQYF.

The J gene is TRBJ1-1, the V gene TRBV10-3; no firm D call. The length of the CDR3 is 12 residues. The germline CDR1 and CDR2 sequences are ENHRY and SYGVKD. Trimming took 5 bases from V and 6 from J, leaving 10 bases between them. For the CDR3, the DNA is TGTGCCATCAGTCCAAGTGGGGCTGAAGCTTTCTTT. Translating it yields CAISPSGAEAFF.